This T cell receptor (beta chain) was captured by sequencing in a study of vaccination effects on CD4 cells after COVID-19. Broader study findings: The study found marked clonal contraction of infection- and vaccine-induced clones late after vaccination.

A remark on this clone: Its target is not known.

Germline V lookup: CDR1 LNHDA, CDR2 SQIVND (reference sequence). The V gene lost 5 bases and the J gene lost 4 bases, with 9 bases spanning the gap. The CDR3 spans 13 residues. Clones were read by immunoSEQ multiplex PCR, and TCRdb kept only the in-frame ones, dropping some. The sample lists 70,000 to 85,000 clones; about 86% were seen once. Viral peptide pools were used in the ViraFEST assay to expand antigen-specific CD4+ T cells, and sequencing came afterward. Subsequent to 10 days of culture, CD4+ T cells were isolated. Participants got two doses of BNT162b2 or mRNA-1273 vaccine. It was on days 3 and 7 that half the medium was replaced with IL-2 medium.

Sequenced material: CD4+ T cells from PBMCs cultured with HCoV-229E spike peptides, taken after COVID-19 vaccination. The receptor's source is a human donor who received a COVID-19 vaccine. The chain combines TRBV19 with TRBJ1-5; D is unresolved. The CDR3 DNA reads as TGTGCCAGTAGTTTGGATCCTAATCAGCCCCAGCATTTT. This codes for CASSLDPNQPQHF.